This entry lists 10 T cell receptor beta chains sequenced from one sample in a study of T-cell memory formation after mild COVID-19. One entry per CDR3 protein, called by TCRdb with MiXCR from the 5' RACE reads. This table holds roughly 110,000 distinct CDR3 sequences, about a sixth found once. Sequenced: PBMCs or a T cell subset sorted from them (not recorded which). The receptors come from an adult woman who had mild COVID-19 (a few samples of this study predate the infection). Cell type and time point are not known.

This clonotype turned up a few times. The rearrangement links TRBV21-1 to TRBJ2-2; no check of the table's D call, TRBD1, against the DNA was made. TRBV21-1 represents a pseudogene. There are 15 residues in the CDR3. The CDR3 here is CASYPNRGYTGELFF. CDR3 coding DNA: TGTGCCAGCTACCCTAATAGGGGCTACACCGGGGAGCTGTTTTTT.

The chain joins TRBV24-1 to TRBJ2-2, with no clear D. CDR3 length: 15 residues. Germline V gene lookup returns CDR1 KGHDR and CDR2 SFDVKD. With 1 base removed from V and 1 base from J, the gap between germline ends came to 6 bases. In DNA, the CDR3 is TGTGCCACCAGTGATTTCGACGAGAACACCGGGGAGCTGTTTTTT. Amino acid sequence: CATSDFDENTGELFF.

V gene TRBV12-3 or TRBV12-4 combines with J gene TRBJ2-5; perhaps TRBD2 as D (6 bases). The CDR3 has 13 amino acids. Trimming took 6 bases from V and 1 from J, leaving 9 bases between them. The CDR3 sequence: CASSPTSQETQYF. For the CDR3, the DNA is TGTGCCAGCAGCCCGACTAGCCAAGAGACCCAGTACTTC.

This clonotype came up a few times. This chain links TRBV11-2 with TRBJ2-1, with D unclear. Germline V CDR1 and CDR2: SGHAT, FQNNGV. CDR3 length: 12 amino acids. Trimming stripped 3 bases from V and 10 bases from J, with 10 bases between. CDR3 amino acids: CASSFGSAEQFF. CDR3 nucleotide sequence: TGTGCCAGCAGCTTTGGGTCCGCCGAGCAGTTCTTC. Complete variable domain (other parts from reference TRBV11-2 and TRBJ2-1): EAGVAQSPRYKIIEKRQSVAFWCNPISGHATLYWYQQILGQGPKLLIQFQNNGVVDDSQLPKDRFSAERLKGVDSTLKIQPAKLEDSAVYLCASSFGSAEQFFGPGTRLTVL.

The rearrangement joins TRBV12-3 or TRBV12-4 to TRBJ2-1, with TRBD2 matching over 10 bases. With V trimmed by 1 base and J by 6 bases, 3 bases remained unmatched. The CDR3 consists of 15 residues. For the CDR3, the DNA is TGTGCCAGCAGTTTAGAGGTAGCGGGGGGCAATGAGCAGTTCTTC. Amino acids: CASSLEVAGGNEQFF.

This clonotype was counted a few times. V gene TRBV29-1 combines with J gene TRBJ2-1; D perhaps matches TRBD1 (6 bases). The CDR3 totals 13 residues. Trimming took off 3 bases at V and 7 bases at J, with 13 bases between the two ends. Germline V gene sequence: CDR1 SQVTM, CDR2 ANQGSEA. The CDR3 DNA follows: TGCAGCGTTGACCCGACAGGTTCTAATGAGCAGTTCTTC. Its translation: CSVDPTGSNEQFF.

The chain recombines TRBV7-9 with TRBJ1-2; tentatively, D is TRBD1 (6 bases). Trimming left V 10 bases short and J 2 bases short, with 17 bases between. The CDR3 contains 14 residues. CDR1 and CDR2 (germline): SEHNR, FQNEAQ (reference sequence). The CDR3 DNA follows: TGTGCCACTCCACCCGGACAGCAAAACTATGGCTACACCTTC. Its translation is CATPPGQQNYGYTF. Full variable domain (outside the CDR3, taken from reference TRBV7-9 and TRBJ1-2): DTGVSQNPRHKITKRGQNVTFRCDPISEHNRLYWYRQTLGQGPEFLTYFQNEAQLEKSRLLSDRFSAERPKGSFSTLEIQRTEQGDSAMYLCATPPGQQNYGYTFGSGTRLTVV.

By share, this clonotype ranks as medium-sized. Here the CDR3 reads CASQGTSGGDEQFF. In DNA, the CDR3 is TGTGCCAGCCAAGGGACTAGCGGGGGCGATGAGCAGTTCTTC. This sequence joins TRBV7-6 and TRBJ2-1; 14 bases line up with TRBD2. The V gene's germline CDR1 is SGHVS and CDR2 FNYEAQ. This CDR3 is built from 14 residues. The J segment lost 8 bases and the V segment lost 8 bases, leaving 5 bases of the junction unmatched.

This clonotype has more than one count but fewer than ten. V and J are TRBV7-9 and TRBJ2-1; D not certain. This CDR3 is built from 15 residues. CDR1 SEHNR and CDR2 FQNEAQ come from the germline V gene (reference sequence). Trimming removed 6 bases at V and 6 bases at J, with 18 bases between. CDR3 loop: CASSPVLGSANEQFF. The CDR3 coding sequence is TGTGCCAGCAGTCCCGTCTTGGGCTCCGCCAATGAGCAGTTCTTC.

The sample holds a few counts of this clonotype. V is TRBV29-1 and J is TRBJ2-5; 11 bases are a match to TRBD1. The CDR3 is made up of 15 amino acids. The germline V gene has CDR1 SQVTM and CDR2 ANQGSEA. V dropped 3 bases and J dropped 4; count of bases not matched to a gene: 7. CDR3 in DNA: TGCAGCGTTGAGCCGGACAGGGGGCATCGAGAGACCCAGTACTTC. This encodes CSVEPDRGHRETQYF.